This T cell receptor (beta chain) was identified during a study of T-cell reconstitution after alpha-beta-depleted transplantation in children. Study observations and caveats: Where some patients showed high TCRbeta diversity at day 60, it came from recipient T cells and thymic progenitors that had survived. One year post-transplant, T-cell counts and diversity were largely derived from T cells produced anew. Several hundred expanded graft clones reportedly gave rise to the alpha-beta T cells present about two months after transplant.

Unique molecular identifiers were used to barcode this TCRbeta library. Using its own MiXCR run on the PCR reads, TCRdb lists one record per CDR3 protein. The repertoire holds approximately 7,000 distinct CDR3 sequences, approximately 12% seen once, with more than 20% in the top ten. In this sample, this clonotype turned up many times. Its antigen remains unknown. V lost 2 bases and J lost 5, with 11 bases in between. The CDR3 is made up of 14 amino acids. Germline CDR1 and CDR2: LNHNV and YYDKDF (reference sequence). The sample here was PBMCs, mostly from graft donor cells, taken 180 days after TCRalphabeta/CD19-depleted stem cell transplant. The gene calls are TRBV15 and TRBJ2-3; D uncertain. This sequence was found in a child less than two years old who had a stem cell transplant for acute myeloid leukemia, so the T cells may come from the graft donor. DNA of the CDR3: TGTGCCACCAGCAGACGGCCCGCGGTAGATACGCAGTATTTT. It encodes CATSRRPAVDTQYF.